The 23 T cell receptor beta chains in this list originate from one sample, sequenced in a study of T cell clonotyping in hematopoietic cell transplantation. Sequencing was performed with immunoSEQ multiplex PCR; in TCRdb, only in-frame clones are kept and a portion is missing. This table holds under 9,500 clones, 86% found once. The sequences come from PBMCs, collected 180 days after allogeneic stem cell transplant. These receptors were collected from a human patient who had an allogeneic stem cell transplant, so the T cells may come from the graft donor. The donor label of this sample is uncertain. Some clones in this sample may be carry-over from other donors' samples.

The rearrangement links TRBV11-2 to TRBJ1-2; 10 bases align to TRBD1. Trimming cost V 0 bases and J 4 bases; bases outside gene matches: 14. The CDR3 sequence is 19 residues long. CDR1 and CDR2 (germline): SGHAT, FQNNGV. This chain's CDR3 is CASSLDLRTGGDNAYGYTF. The CDR3, as DNA: TGTGCCAGCAGCTTAGACCTAAGGACAGGGGGTGATAATGCCTATGGCTACACCTTC. Supplemented by reference TRBV11-2 and TRBJ1-2, the full variable domain reads EAGVAQSPRYKIIEKRQSVAFWCNPISGHATLYWYQQILGQGPKLLIQFQNNGVVDDSQLPKDRFSAERLKGVDSTLKIQPAKLEDSAVYLCASSLDLRTGGDNAYGYTFGSGTRLTVV.

J is TRBJ1-5 and V is TRBV5-6; TRBD1 matches 9 bases. Per germline, CDR1 SGHDT and CDR2 YYEEEE. J gave up 4 bases and V 4 bases, and 6 bases lay outside the gene matches. The CDR3 is made up of 15 amino acids. The CDR3 sequence: CASSLGQGGNQPQHF. CDR3 nucleotide sequence: TGTGCCAGCAGCCTGGGACAGGGTGGAAATCAGCCCCAGCATTTT.

The CDR3 sequence: CSVRDNYNSPLHF. CDR3 sequence (DNA): TGCAGCGTAAGAGATAATTATAATTCACCCCTCCACTTT. The chain couples TRBV29-1 to TRBJ1-6; no definite D call. The length of the CDR3 is 13 residues. Germline CDR1 is SQVTM and CDR2 is ANQGSEA. V was clipped by 6 bases and J by 4 bases, with 10 bases between them.

This chain joins TRBV2 and TRBJ1-2; 7 bases map to TRBD1. The J segment lost 6 bases and the V segment lost 8 bases, leaving 18 bases of the junction unmatched. This CDR3 contains 16 residues. Germline lookup yields CDR1 SNHLY and CDR2 FYNNEI. DNA for the CDR3: TGTGCCAGCTTAAGCACAGGGGATGAACGACAGAATGGCTACACCTTC. Translating gives CASLSTGDERQNGYTF.

The V call is TRBV9, the J call TRBJ2-3; TRBD1 agrees at 7 bases. The CDR3 spans 16 residues. With 1 base clipped from V and 3 bases from J, the junction kept 8 bases outside the gene matches. Germline assignment: CDR1 SGDLS and CDR2 YYNGEE. CDR3 loop: CASSVLEGAWTDTQYF. CDR3 DNA: TGTGCCAGCAGCGTACTTGAGGGGGCTTGGACAGATACGCAGTATTTT.

The V gene is TRBV5-1, the J gene TRBJ2-2; tentatively, D is TRBD1 (5 bases). This CDR3 has 15 residues. CDR1 is SGHRS, CDR2 YFSETQ, per germline. The V and J ends lost 4 bases and 3 bases respectively, with 13 bases between them. The CDR3 loop is CASSPPGIDTGELFF. As DNA, the CDR3 is TGCGCCAGCAGCCCTCCAGGGATTGACACCGGGGAGCTGTTTTTT.

The chain employs TRBV6-4 and TRBJ2-3, with a weak D call TRBD2 (5 bases). From germline, CDR1 is MRHNA and CDR2 SNTAGT. This CDR3 spans 14 amino acids. With 3 bases removed from V and 3 bases from J, the gap between germline ends came to 10 bases. CDR3 loop: CASSEGPGTDTQYF. CDR3 nucleotides: TGTGCCAGCAGTGAGGGTCCGGGAACAGATACGCAGTATTTT.

DNA for the CDR3: TGTGCCAGCAATGCGGGGAATTCCTACGAGCAGTACTTC. Residues: CASNAGNSYEQYF. This rearrangement joins TRBV2 to TRBJ2-7; possibly TRBD2 for D (6 bases). Between the trimmed V and J ends, which lost 7 bases and 1 base, there was a span of 11 bases. The CDR3 loop spans 13 amino acids. CDR1 SNHLY and CDR2 FYNNEI come from the germline V gene.

The V call is TRBV5-1, the J call TRBJ1-4; the match to TRBD1 covers 7 bases. CDR1 and CDR2 from the germline V gene are SGHRS and YFSETQ. CDR3 length: 15 amino acids. Trimming took 0 bases from V and 8 from J; bases not matched to a gene: 7. Here the CDR3 DNA reads TGCGCCAGCAGCTTGGAGAAGGGGGCGGGGGAAAAACTGTTTTTT. Translating it yields CASSLEKGAGEKLFF.

V is TRBV6-5 and J is TRBJ1-1; maybe TRBD1 (5 bases). Trimming pared 2 bases from V and 0 bases from J, leaving 13 bases between. The CDR3 loop spans 16 amino acids. Germline lookup yields CDR1 MNHEY and CDR2 SVGAGI. CDR3 residues: CASSYGGALMNTEAFF. The CDR3 coding sequence is TGTGCCAGCAGTTACGGGGGAGCTTTAATGAACACTGAAGCTTTCTTT.

Only one count was recorded for this clone. A junction end diverges from the germline sequence, so it may reflect a read error. The genes are TRBV12-5 and TRBJ1-5; 7 bases line up with TRBD1. The CDR3 has 13 amino acids. The germline gives CDR1 LGHNT, CDR2 FRNRAP. The CDR3 nucleotides are TGTGCTAGTGGCCTAGGGACAGATCAGGCCCAGCATTTT. Translating it yields CASGLGTDQAQHF. Full variable domain (remainder filled in from reference TRBV12-5 and TRBJ1-5): DARVTQTPRHKVTEMGQEVTMRCQPILGHNTVFWYRQTMMQGLELLAYFRNRAPLDDSGMPKDRFSAEMPDATLATLKIQPSEPRDSAVYFCASGLGTDQAQHFGDGTRLSIL.

The rearrangement joins TRBV6-1 to TRBJ1-5; D uncertain. Trimming removed 6 bases at V and 3 bases at J, with 9 bases between. The CDR3 length is 13 residues. The germline V gene encodes CDR1 MNHNS and CDR2 SASEGT. In DNA form, the CDR3 reads TGTGCCAGCAGAATCGATTCCAATCAGCCCCAGCATTTT. Its protein product is CASRIDSNQPQHF.

V usage is TRBV6-4 and J usage is TRBJ1-1; possible D gene TRBD1, 5 bases. The CDR3 loop spans 13 amino acids. The V gene lost 5 bases and the J gene lost 6 bases, with 13 bases spanning the gap. Germline V gene data show CDR1 as MRHNA and CDR2 as SNTAGT. The CDR3 bases are TGTGCCAGCAGTCCTGATCGGGGCTCTGAAGCTTTCTTT. Encoded protein: CASSPDRGSEAFF.

This clone appeared once. CDR3: CASSLTPTTQNTEAFF. CDR3 coding DNA: TGCGCCAGCAGCTTGACACCCACAACACAGAACACTGAAGCTTTCTTT. The gene calls are TRBV5-1 and TRBJ1-1; D uncertain. Germline assignment: CDR1 SGHRS and CDR2 YFSETQ. The germline V and J ends were trimmed by 1 base and 1 base, with 14 bases remaining between them. The CDR3 covers 16 residues.

The chain joins TRBV18 to TRBJ2-2; no reliable D call. V lost 3 bases to trimming and J lost 5 bases, with 13 bases between them. The V gene's germline CDR1 is KGHSH and CDR2 LQKENI. The CDR3 is made up of 15 amino acids. The CDR3 protein is CASSPQDDGTGELFF. The CDR3 bases are TGTGCCAGCTCACCGCAGGATGATGGTACCGGGGAGCTGTTTTTT.

This chain connects TRBV19 to TRBJ2-3, with D possibly being TRBD1 (6 bases). Germline assignment: CDR1 LNHDA and CDR2 SQIVND (reference sequence). V was shortened by 5 bases and J by 3 bases, with 21 bases between the two germline ends. The CDR3 sequence is 17 residues long. CDR3 region: CASSLQTGLGPTDTQYF. The DNA of the CDR3 is TGTGCCAGTAGTCTCCAAACAGGGCTCGGGCCTACAGATACGCAGTATTTT.

The genes are TRBV29-1 and TRBJ1-1, with no clear D. CDR1 is SQVTM and CDR2 is ANQGSEA in the germline V gene. The length of the CDR3 is 11 residues. Trimming left V 3 bases short and J 1 base short, with 3 bases between. CDR3 in DNA: TGCAGCGTTGAGGGGAACACTGAAGCTTTCTTT. This gives the protein CSVEGNTEAFF.

J is TRBJ1-4 and V is TRBV19, with D tentatively TRBD1 (6 bases). Germline V gives CDR1 LNHDA, CDR2 SQIVND (reference sequence). This CDR3 comprises 14 residues. Trimming cost V 6 bases and J 3 bases, with 11 bases left between them. CDR3: CASSQQGANEKLFF. The CDR3 nucleotides are TGTGCCAGTAGCCAACAGGGTGCTAATGAAAAACTGTTTTTT.

V gene TRBV6-1 combines with J gene TRBJ2-7; TRBD1 agrees at 7 bases. V was clipped by 10 bases and J by 2 bases; unmatched bases: 8. The V gene's germline CDR1 is MNHNS and CDR2 SASEGT. The CDR3 consists of 13 residues. CDR3 amino acids: CAIQTGFAYEQYF. CDR3 bases: TGTGCCATCCAGACAGGGTTTGCCTACGAGCAGTACTTC.

A single count supports this clone. The CDR3 coding sequence is TGCGCCAGCAGCCAAAATGAACGGGCGAACTATGGCTACACCTTC. This encodes CASSQNERANYGYTF. This chain uses TRBV4-3 with TRBJ1-2, with D hard to call. The germline CDR1 and CDR2 sequences are LGHNA and YSLEER. Between the trimmed V and J ends, which lost 2 bases and 2 bases, there was a span of 12 bases. The CDR3 totals 15 residues.

The rearrangement uses TRBV4-2 and TRBJ1-1; TRBD1 matches 9 bases. The CDR3 spans 21 residues. The V gene end was trimmed by 0 bases and the J gene end by 5 bases; junction bases not matched to a gene: 22. The germline V gene has CDR1 LGHNA and CDR2 YNFKEQ. The CDR3, as DNA: TGTGCCAGCAGCCAAGACCTTACGTTTAACAGGGGGCGTCTGGGAAAAACTGAAGCTTTCTTT. Translated: CASSQDLTFNRGRLGKTEAFF.

V is TRBV7-2 and J is TRBJ1-4; no definite D call. The CDR3 is 15 amino acids. V lost 1 base to trimming and J lost 7 bases, with 13 bases between them. In germline, CDR1 is SGHTA, CDR2 FQGNSA. CDR3 amino acids: CASSLDGRNREKLFF. The CDR3 DNA sequence: TGTGCCAGCAGCTTAGATGGGAGGAACCGTGAAAAACTGTTTTTT.

The chain employs TRBV7-2 and TRBJ1-3, with D hard to call. Germline V gene sequence: CDR1 SGHTA, CDR2 FQGNSA. Trimming took off 4 bases at V and 0 bases at J, with 7 bases between the two ends. The CDR3 loop spans 14 amino acids. The CDR3 DNA follows: TGTGCCAGCAGCTCCAGGAGCTCTGGAAACACCATATATTTT. Protein: CASSSRSSGNTIYF. Supplemented by reference TRBV7-2 and TRBJ1-3, the full variable domain reads GAGVSQSPSNKVTEKGKDVELRCDPISGHTALYWYRQSLGQGLEFLIYFQGNSAPDKSGLPSDRFSAERTGGSVSTLTIQRTQQEDSAVYLCASSSRSSGNTIYFGEGSWLTVV.